This is a list of T cell receptor beta chains from one sample in a study of cytotoxic CD8 clonotypes in ibrutinib-treated CLL. Assay: immunoSEQ multiplex PCR; the TCRdb copy retains only in-frame clones and omits some. The top ten hold about an eighth of the sample, which has about 200,000 clones, over 60% seen once. Source: PBMCs, taken after 24 months of ibrutinib treatment. The source of these receptors is a human donor with chronic lymphocytic leukemia. CDR3s include the opening cysteine and the closing phenylalanine or tryptophan. A D gene is named only where the DNA matches it firmly. The listing skips clone size in some rows; elsewhere it reads once, few, many or a size class.

TRBJ2-2 TRBV5-4 NA NA TGTGCCAGCAGGGGTGGCCCCGCGAACACCGGGGAGCTGTTTTTT CASRGGPANTGELFF
TRBJ2-1 TRBV2 NA NA TGTGCCAGCAGTGAGCCAGGGGTTTCCTACAATGAGCAGTTCTTC CASSEPGVSYNEQFF
TRBJ2-4 TRBV5-1 TRBD1 NA TGCGCCAGCAGCGTCCAGGGGGCGCAAAACATTCAGTACTTC CASSVQGAQNIQYF
TRBJ1-2 TRBV2 NA once TGTGCCAGCAGTGAAGTGAGGCAGGGGATTTATGGCTACACCTTC CASSEVRQGIYGYTF
TRBJ1-5 TRBV7-2 TRBD1 NA TGTGCCAGCAGCCAGAGACAGGGGGCGAGCAATCAGCCCCAGCATTTT CASSQRQGASNQPQHF
TRBJ2-3 TRBV27 NA few TGTGCCAGCAGCTATCTCGGCGCACAGACCACAGATACGCAGTATTTT CASSYLGAQTTDTQYF
TRBJ1-5 TRBV19 TRBD1 NA TGTGCCAGTAGCAGGGACAGGGAGGTAGTTCAGCCCCAGCATTTT CASSRDREVVQPQHF
TRBJ1-2 TRBV5-1 TRBD1 NA TGCGCCAGCAGCCCAGGTCGACAGGGGTTTGGCTACACCTTC CASSPGRQGFGYTF
TRBJ1-5 TRBV6-5 NA NA TGTGCCAGCAGTTACTCACCTTATCAGCCCCAGCATTTT CASSYSPYQPQHF
TRBJ2-7 TRBV4-2 NA NA TGTGCCAGCAGCCAAGTATCCGGAGGACAAAACGAGCAGTACTTC CASSQVSGGQNEQYF
TRBJ2-3 TRBV21-1 NA NA TGTGCCAGCAGCAAAGGGACTAGCGGGGCCACAGATACGCAGTATTTT CASSKGTSGATDTQYF
TRBJ2-7 TRBV2 NA NA TGTGCCAGCAGTGAAGAGCTTAGCGGCTACGAGCAGTACTTC CASSEELSGYEQYF
TRBJ2-7 TRBV28 NA NA TGTGCCAGCAGTGCAGGGGGCGCGTGGCGGGAGGGTTATGACTACGAGCAGTACTTC CASSAGGAWREGYDYEQYF
TRBJ2-7 TRBV19 NA NA TGTGCCAGTAGTGACGCAGGCTCTATTTCCTACGAGCAGTACTTC CASSDAGSISYEQYF
TRBJ2-1 TRBV11-2 TRBD2 NA TGTGCCAGCAGGGTACTAGCGGGGATACACAATGAGCAGTTCTTC CASRVLAGIHNEQFF
TRBJ1-5 TRBV4-3 NA NA TGCGCCAGCAGCCCCGGCGTAGCAGGGAGCAATCAGCCCCAGCATTTT CASSPGVAGSNQPQHF
TRBJ1-1 TRBV10-3 TRBD1 few TGTGCCATCAGTGGAGCAGTGACAGGGTCGGAAGCTTTCTTT CAISGAVTGSEAFF
TRBJ2-7 TRBV7-2 NA NA TGTGCCAGCAGCCGTGGGGTGTTTACGGGGGCCTCCTACGAGCAGTACTTC CASSRGVFTGASYEQYF
TRBJ1-1 TRBV7-9 NA NA TGTGCCAGCAGCTTAGATGGGCAGAACACTGAAGCTTTCTTT CASSLDGQNTEAFF
TRBJ2-2 TRBV19 TRBD1 NA TGTGCCAGTACCAAACAGGGGCCCGGGGAGCTGTTTTTT CASTKQGPGELFF
TRBJ2-7 TRBV2 TRBD2 NA TGTGCCAGCAGTGTCGTCTCTAGCGGGAGCTACAAGCGGCTAGTTGGCGAGCAGTACTTC CASSVVSSGSYKRLVGEQYF
TRBJ2-7 TRBV5-1 NA NA TGCGCCAGCAGCGCAACTCGGACACCATCCCACGAGCAGTACTTC CASSATRTPSHEQYF
TRBJ1-4 TRBV18 TRBD1 few TGTGCCAGCTCACGCACAGGGGGCCTAGGGCATGAAAAACTGTTTTTT CASSRTGGLGHEKLFF
TRBJ2-1 TRBV19 NA NA TGTGCCAGTAGTCGGAAAGGAGGGGGAGAGCAGTTCTTC CASSRKGGGEQFF
TRBJ1-1 TRBV18 TRBD1 NA TGTGCCAGCTCATCGGGACAGGACACTGAAGCTTTCTTT CASSSGQDTEAFF
TRBJ2-4 TRBV28 NA NA TGTGCCAGCACCTCACCCCGGGAGTTTGGGAACATTCAGTACTTC CASTSPREFGNIQYF
TRBJ1-5 TRBV6-5 NA NA TGTGCCAGCAGTCCGGGACAAAACAATCAGCCCCAGCATTTT CASSPGQNNQPQHF
TRBJ2-7 TRBV15 TRBD1 NA TGTGCCACCAGCCGCCGGGGACAGGGAGGCTACGAGCAGTACTTC CATSRRGQGGYEQYF
TRBJ2-5 TRBV27 TRBD1 NA TGTGCCAGCACCCCAAGGACAGGCGCGCGGACCCAGTACTTC CASTPRTGARTQYF
TRBJ2-5 TRBV6-1 TRBD2 few TGTGCCAGCAGTGAACTAGCGGGAGTGGAGACCCAGTACTTC CASSELAGVETQYF
TRBJ1-1 TRBV7-8 NA NA TGTGCCAGCAGCTTAATCTCTGGGTCGGCGGCCACTGAAGCTTTCTTT CASSLISGSAATEAFF
TRBJ2-2 TRBV13 NA NA TGTGCCAGCAGCTTAGGTCTAGCCCCGGGGGAGCTGTTTTTT CASSLGLAPGELFF
TRBJ2-7 TRBV13 NA NA TGTGCCAGCAGCTTAATGTGGGACTACGAGCAGTACTTC CASSLMWDYEQYF
TRBJ2-1 TRBV5-8 TRBD2 NA TGTGCCAGCAGCCCACGATTAGCGGGAGAAGGTAATGAGCAGTTCTTC CASSPRLAGEGNEQFF
TRBJ2-5 TRBV5-6 TRBD2 NA TGTGCCAGCAGTCCCGGACTAGCGGGAGGGAGGGAGACCCAGTACTTC CASSPGLAGGRETQYF
TRBJ2-7 TRBV7-9 NA NA TGTGCCAGCAGCTTAGTGAGCGACCCCTTCTACGAGCAGTACTTC CASSLVSDPFYEQYF
TRBJ2-7 TRBV2 TRBD1 NA TGTGCCGGACAGACAGGGGAGGTCGAGCAGTACTTC CAGQTGEVEQYF
TRBJ2-1 TRBV11-2 TRBD2 NA TGTGCCAGCAGCTTAGTTGGCCCTAGCGGGAGAGCCAATGAGCAGTTCTTC CASSLVGPSGRANEQFF
TRBJ2-2 TRBV5-1 TRBD2 few TGCGCCAGCAGCTTTTTCGCGGGAGTAAGGGCCGGGGAGCTGTTTTTT CASSFFAGVRAGELFF
TRBJ2-3 TRBV28 TRBD2 NA TGTGCCAGCAGTTTAATGGGACTAGCGGGATCAGATACGCAGTATTTT CASSLMGLAGSDTQYF
TRBJ2-2 TRBV19 NA once TGTGCCAGTAGTCGTCAGGGAATGTCGGGGGAGCTGTTTTTT CASSRQGMSGELFF